This T cell receptor (beta chain) was observed in a study of OX40 agonist ivuxolimab in advanced cancers. Study-level results: Doses of 0.1 to 3.0 mg/kg were accompanied by clonal expansion of CD4+ and CD8+ blood T cells by week 6.

Repertoires were generated with immunoSEQ multiplex PCR, while TCRdb's copy carries only in-frame clones and drops some. Among some 80,000 clones listed, around 91% were seen once. Looked up from germline, CDR1 is MDHEN and CDR2 is SYDVKM. The CDR3 runs to 18 residues. Deletions cut 2 bases from V and 0 bases from J, with 17 bases between. As to this clone: Antigen specificity is unknown.

The rearrangement links TRBV28 to TRBJ1-5, with D possibly matching TRBD1 (6 bases). This specimen consisted of CD4+ or CD8+ T cells sorted from blood, obtained in a trial of the OX40 agonist ivuxolimab. This clonotype was obtained from an adult with an advanced solid tumor such as melanoma, head and neck, liver or kidney cancer. This chain's CDR3 is CASSLPGGGAISNQPQHF. The CDR3 region has the DNA TGTGCCAGCAGTTTACCTGGTGGGGGGGCCATTAGCAATCAGCCCCAGCATTTT.